This T cell receptor beta chain appears in the sequencing data of a study of T cells in Graves' hyperthyroidism and ophthalmopathy. Study-level background: Peripheral blood draws took place at initial diagnosis, ahead of any treatment.

This CDR3 is 12 amino acids long. With 5 bases removed from V and 0 bases from J, the gap between germline ends came to 5 bases. Germline V gene sequence: CDR1 MNHEY, CDR2 SMNVEV (reference sequence). Amplification yielded TCR beta CDR3 regions, with RNA transcripts as the source. Using the HTBI primer set, a first-round RT-PCR was run on the TCR CDR3. TCRdb re-derived calls from the multiplex PCR reads in MiXCR, one entry per CDR3 protein. This sample has about 510,000 distinct CDR3 sequences, with 11% to 15% found just once. For Graves' hyperthyroidism to be stable, ophthalmopathy could not progress within 18 months. Diagnosis rested on symptoms, serum thyroxine and TRAb, thyroid ultrasound, and orbital computed tomography. PBMCs stemmed from 10 ml fresh peripheral blood. This clonotype was seen ten or more times.

Sequenced material: blood. This TCR was sampled from a woman aged 40-49 years with Graves' hyperthyroidism. The chain has TRBV27 and TRBJ2-7; D is ambiguous. CDR3: CASSADSYEQYF. CDR3 DNA: TGTGCCAGCAGTGCCGACTCCTACGAGCAGTACTTC.